These 22 T cell receptor beta chains were all obtained from the same sample, sequenced in a study of beta chain features in type 1 diabetes. Overall study results and limits: Within each of all four CD4+ subsets, Type 1 diabetes patients had TCRB CDR3s that were moderately but significantly shorter.

No antigen is known for these receptors. Since all of the isolated RNA was reverse transcribed, expressed TCRB transcripts were what got sequenced. Measured with immunoSEQ multiplex PCR; TCRdb has only the in-frame clones, and not every one. Here the sample spans 150,000 to 200,000 clones, 9% being singletons. Source material: central memory CD4+ T cells from blood. The receptors come from a woman aged 25 to 45 with type 1 diabetes.

This clone occurred a few times. Other nucleotide sequences in the sample specify the same CDR3. This chain connects TRBV20-1 to TRBJ1-2; D unclear. Looked up from germline, CDR1 is DFQATT and CDR2 is SNEGSKA (reference sequence). The CDR3 totals 10 residues. V was shortened by 5 bases and J by 3 bases, with 4 bases between the two germline ends. The chain's CDR3 is CSASDYGYTF. The CDR3 DNA follows: TGCAGTGCTTCGGACTATGGCTACACCTTC.

J is TRBJ1-3 and V is TRBV5-1, with no clear D. This CDR3 is built from 14 residues. V gave up 6 bases and J gave up 0 bases, with 10 bases separating them. Germline-derived CDR1 and CDR2 are SGHRS and YFSETQ. The CDR3 bases are TGCGCCAGCAAGCAGGAACTCTCTGGAAACACCATATATTTT. Its translation is CASKQELSGNTIYF.

This clone was detected a few times. The CDR3 nucleotides read TGTGCCACCAGCAGGGGGACAGCTACTAACTATGGCTACACCTTC. Residues: CATSRGTATNYGYTF. V and J are TRBV15 and TRBJ1-2; 7 bases map to TRBD1. Germline assignment: CDR1 LNHNV and CDR2 YYDKDF (reference sequence). The J segment lost 0 bases and the V segment lost 3 bases, leaving 4 bases of the junction unmatched. The CDR3 covers 15 residues.

There are a few counts of this clone. The chain recombines TRBV14 with TRBJ2-5, with TRBD1 matching 7 bases. The V segment lost 3 bases and the J segment 2 bases; nucleotides outside the gene matches: 9. Looked up from germline, CDR1 is SGHDN and CDR2 is FVKESK. The CDR3 has 16 residues. The CDR3 protein is CASSQGQLGFQETQYF. DNA for the CDR3: TGTGCCAGCAGCCAGGGACAGCTCGGATTTCAAGAGACCCAGTACTTC.

V gene TRBV7-2 combines with J gene TRBJ2-3; 9 bases align to TRBD2. This CDR3 contains 15 residues. Germline CDR1 SGHTA, CDR2 FQGNSA. The V and J ends lost 5 bases and 1 base, in that order; junction bases with no gene match: 4. In nucleotides, the CDR3 is TGTGCCAGCAGCACCAGGACTAGCGGCACAGATACGCAGTATTTT. Translating gives CASSTRTSGTDTQYF. Complete variable domain (other parts from reference TRBV7-2 and TRBJ2-3): GAGVSQSPSNKVTEKGKDVELRCDPISGHTALYWYRQSLGQGLEFLIYFQGNSAPDKSGLPSDRFSAERTGGSVSTLTIQRTQQEDSAVYLCASSTRTSGTDTQYFGPGTRLTVL.

This clone was found a few times. The chain combines TRBV14 with TRBJ1-1; TRBD1 is a possible D gene (5 bases). Germline CDR1 is SGHDN and CDR2 is FVKESK. V was shortened by 4 bases and J by 3 bases, with 15 bases between the two germline ends. The CDR3 runs 15 residues. The CDR3: CASSRVYPGDTEAFF. CDR3 nucleotide sequence: TGTGCCAGCAGCCGAGTTTATCCGGGGGACACTGAAGCTTTCTTT.

A few counts support this clone. The V and J genes are TRBV11-3 and TRBJ1-3; D might be TRBD1 (5 bases). Germline CDR1 SGHNT, CDR2 YENEEA. This CDR3 has 14 residues. Trimming stripped 5 bases from V and 3 bases from J, with 11 bases between. CDR3 DNA: TGTGCCAGCAGCCAGGGATTTGATGGAAACACCATATATTTT. It codes for CASSQGFDGNTIYF.

This clone was counted a few times. The J gene is TRBJ2-1, the V gene TRBV15, with 7 positions matching TRBD2. V shed 4 bases, J shed 11 bases, and the junction held 2 bases outside the gene matches. This CDR3 has 11 amino acids. CDR1 is LNHNV and CDR2 is YYDKDF in the germline V gene (reference sequence). This CDR3 reads CATSTGTKQFF. DNA for the CDR3: TGTGCCACCAGCACCGGGACTAAGCAGTTCTTC.

The CDR3 spells CSVSDRGETQYF. CDR3 DNA sequence: TGCAGCGTATCGGACAGGGGAGAGACCCAGTACTTC. The chain uses TRBV29-1 and TRBJ2-5; 9 nucleotides agree with TRBD1. The germline V gene encodes CDR1 SQVTM and CDR2 ANQGSEA. This CDR3 comprises 12 residues. Trimming cost V 6 bases and J 4 bases; bases outside gene matches: 3.

This clone came up a few times. V and J are TRBV2 and TRBJ1-5, with 8 positions matching TRBD1. The CDR3 spans 15 residues. V was pared by 5 bases and J by 3 bases, with 6 bases of the junction left unmatched. From germline, CDR1 is SNHLY and CDR2 FYNNEI. The CDR3 DNA reads TGTGCCAGCAGTCGGGACAGGACGGCCAATCAGCCCCAGCATTTT. Translation: CASSRDRTANQPQHF.

The rearrangement links TRBV29-1 to TRBJ2-1; 9 bases are a match to TRBD1. The CDR3 loop spans 14 amino acids. CDR1 is SQVTM and CDR2 is ANQGSEA in the germline V gene. Germline trimming cut 6 bases from V and 4 bases from J; bases unmatched to any gene: 7. This CDR3 is CSVTDRGRYNEQFF. CDR3 in DNA: TGCAGCGTGACGGACAGGGGCAGATACAATGAGCAGTTCTTC.

On this clone itself: The same CDR3 also results from other DNA sequences found in this sample. The chain is built from TRBV30 and TRBJ2-1, with D tentatively TRBD2 (6 bases). Trimming removed 0 bases at V and 2 bases at J, with 11 bases between. This CDR3 has 15 residues. From germline, CDR1 is GTSNPN and CDR2 SVGIG (reference sequence). Written as DNA, the CDR3 is TGTGCCTGGAGTGTACGGGGGAGCCCCTACAATGAGCAGTTCTTC. It yields the protein CAWSVRGSPYNEQFF.

This clone appeared a few times. The gene calls are TRBV28 and TRBJ1-2; weak D call: TRBD1 (5 bases). Trimming left V 0 bases short and J 2 bases short, with 7 bases between. The CDR3 is 14 residues long. From germline, CDR1 is MDHEN and CDR2 SYDVKM. CDR3 nucleotide sequence: TGTGCCAGCAGTTTATGGGCAGGGAACTATGGCTACACCTTC. This gives the protein CASSLWAGNYGYTF.

This clone was seen many times. This rearrangement joins TRBV27 to TRBJ2-2; no firm D call. The length of the CDR3 is 13 residues. Per the germline V gene, CDR1 is MNHEY and CDR2 is SMNVEV (reference sequence). V was pared by 6 bases and J by 7 bases, with 12 bases between. In DNA form, the CDR3 reads TGTGCCAGCAGGATCTCTAGGATCGGGGAGCTGTTTTTT. Its protein product is CASRISRIGELFF.

J is TRBJ2-2 and V is TRBV19, with 12 nucleotides matching TRBD2. The CDR3 length is 14 residues. Trimming cost V 7 bases and J 5 bases; bases outside gene matches: 2. Germline V gives CDR1 LNHDA, CDR2 SQIVND (reference sequence). CDR3 residues: CASIGTSGTGELFF. The CDR3 DNA reads TGTGCCAGTATCGGGACTAGCGGGACCGGGGAGCTGTTTTTT.

This clone was counted between two and nine times. V is TRBV25-1 and J is TRBJ1-2; no clear D gene. Germline CDR1 MGHDK, CDR2 SYGVNS. The CDR3 contains 12 residues. Trimming shortened V by 6 bases and J by 5 bases, and 10 bases separated the two germline ends. The CDR3 DNA reads TGTGCCAGCAGCGCGGGTGGGTATGGCTACACCTTC. It yields the protein CASSAGGYGYTF.

This clone was observed a handful of times. V usage is TRBV30 and J usage is TRBJ1-2; a possible D gene is TRBD1 (5 bases). CDR3 length: 15 amino acids. Trimming cost V 4 bases and J 4 bases, with 19 bases left between them. Germline V gene lookup returns CDR1 GTSNPN and CDR2 SVGIG (reference sequence). The CDR3 protein is CAWNEGRGRGYGYTF. Here the CDR3 DNA reads TGTGCCTGGAATGAAGGTCGGGGGAGAGGCTATGGCTACACCTTC.

This clone was observed a few times. V gene TRBV27 combines with J gene TRBJ2-6; TRBD1 agrees at 9 bases. The germline V gene encodes CDR1 MNHEY and CDR2 SMNVEV (reference sequence). The trim removed 2 bases at V and 3 bases at J, leaving 5 bases unmatched. The CDR3 sequence is 17 residues long. The CDR3 here is CASSLKGQGVGANVLTF. The CDR3 region has the DNA TGTGCCAGCAGTTTAAAGGGACAGGGAGTTGGGGCCAACGTCCTGACTTTC.

V gene TRBV7-3 combines with J gene TRBJ2-1; D unresolved. This CDR3 region has 17 residues. Trimming pared 5 bases from V and 0 bases from J, leaving 17 bases between. The germline V gene has CDR1 SGHTA and CDR2 FQGTGA. The chain's CDR3 is CASSLRIGVSSYNEQFF. The CDR3 DNA reads as TGTGCCAGCAGCCTCAGGATCGGCGTGAGCTCCTACAATGAGCAGTTCTTC. Together with reference TRBV7-3 and TRBJ2-1, the CDR3 gives the full variable domain: GAGVSQTPSNKVTEKGKYVELRCDPISGHTALYWYRQSLGQGPEFLIYFQGTGAADDSGLPNDRFFAVRPEGSVSTLKIQRTERGDSAVYLCASSLRIGVSSYNEQFFGPGTRLTVL.

This clone came up a few times. The genes are TRBV7-9 and TRBJ2-3, with TRBD2 matching over 9 bases. Per germline, CDR1 SEHNR and CDR2 FQNEAQ (reference sequence). The CDR3 covers 15 residues. J gave up 1 base and V 6 bases, and 5 bases lay outside the gene matches. In DNA, the CDR3 is TGTGCCAGCAGACCTAGCGGGACGGGCACAGATACGCAGTATTTT. Translating gives CASRPSGTGTDTQYF.

This clone appeared a few times. J is TRBJ2-2 and V is TRBV25-1; D gene uncertain. V shed 6 bases and J shed 0 bases, with 5 bases lying between them. Germline V CDR1 and CDR2: MGHDK, SYGVNS. This CDR3 has 13 amino acids. CDR3 amino acids: CASSSANTGELFF. The CDR3, as DNA: TGTGCCAGCAGCTCAGCGAACACCGGGGAGCTGTTTTTT.

The genes are TRBV19 and TRBJ1-5; 7 nucleotides match TRBD1. There are 15 residues in the CDR3. CDR1 LNHDA and CDR2 SQIVND come from the germline V gene (reference sequence). V dropped 2 bases and J dropped 5; count of bases not matched to a gene: 6. CDR3 sequence: CASSITGTAHQPQHF. The CDR3 DNA is TGTGCCAGTAGTATAACGGGGACAGCTCATCAGCCCCAGCATTTT.